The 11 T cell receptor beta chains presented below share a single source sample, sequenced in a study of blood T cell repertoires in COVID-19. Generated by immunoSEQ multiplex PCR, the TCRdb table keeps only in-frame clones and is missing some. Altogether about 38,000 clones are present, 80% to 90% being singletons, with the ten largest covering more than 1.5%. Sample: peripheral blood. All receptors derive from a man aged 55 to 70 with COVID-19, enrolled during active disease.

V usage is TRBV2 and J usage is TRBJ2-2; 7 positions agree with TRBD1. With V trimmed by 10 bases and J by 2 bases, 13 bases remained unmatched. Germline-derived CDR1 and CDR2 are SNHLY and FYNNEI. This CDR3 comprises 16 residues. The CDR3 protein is CATKSLRDSNTGELFF. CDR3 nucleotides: TGTGCCACCAAGTCCCTCCGGGACAGCAACACCGGGGAGCTGTTTTTT. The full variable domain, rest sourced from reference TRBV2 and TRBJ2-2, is EPEVTQTPSHQVTQMGQEVILRCVPISNHLYFYWYRQILGQKVEFLVSFYNNEISEKSEIFDDQFSVERPDGSNFTLKIRSTKLEDSAMYFCATKSLRDSNTGELFFGEGSRLTVL.

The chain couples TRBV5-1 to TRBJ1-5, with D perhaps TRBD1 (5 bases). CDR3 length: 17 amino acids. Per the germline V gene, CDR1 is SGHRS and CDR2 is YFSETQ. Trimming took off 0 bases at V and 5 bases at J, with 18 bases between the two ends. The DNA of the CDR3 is TGCGCCAGCAGCTTGGATCCGGGAGGGGAGGCGTATCAGCCCCAGCATTTT. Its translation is CASSLDPGGEAYQPQHF.

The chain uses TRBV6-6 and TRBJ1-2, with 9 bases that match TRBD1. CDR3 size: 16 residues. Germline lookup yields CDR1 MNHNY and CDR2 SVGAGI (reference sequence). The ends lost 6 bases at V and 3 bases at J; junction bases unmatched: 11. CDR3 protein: CASSHPGTGRDYGYTF. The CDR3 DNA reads TGTGCCAGCAGCCATCCCGGGACAGGGAGGGACTATGGCTACACCTTC.

CDR3 protein: CASSMSGSGANVLTF. As DNA, the CDR3 is TGTGCCAGTAGTATGTCCGGCTCTGGGGCCAACGTCCTGACTTTC. This chain links TRBV19 with TRBJ2-6; D not resolved. The CDR3 has 15 residues. Trimming shortened V by 3 bases and J by 0 bases, and 6 bases separated the two germline ends. From germline, CDR1 is LNHDA and CDR2 SQIVND (reference sequence).

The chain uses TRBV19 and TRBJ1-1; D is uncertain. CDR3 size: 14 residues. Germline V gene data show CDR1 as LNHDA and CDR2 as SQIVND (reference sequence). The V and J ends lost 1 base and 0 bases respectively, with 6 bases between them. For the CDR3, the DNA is TGTGCCAGTAGTATAGTACAGATGAACACTGAAGCTTTCTTT. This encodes CASSIVQMNTEAFF.

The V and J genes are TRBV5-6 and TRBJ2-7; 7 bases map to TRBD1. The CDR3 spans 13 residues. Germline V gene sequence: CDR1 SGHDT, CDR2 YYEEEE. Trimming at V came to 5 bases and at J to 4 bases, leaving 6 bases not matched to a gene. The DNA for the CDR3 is TGTGCCAGCAGGTCCGGGACAGTTTACGAGCAGTACTTC. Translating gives CASRSGTVYEQYF.

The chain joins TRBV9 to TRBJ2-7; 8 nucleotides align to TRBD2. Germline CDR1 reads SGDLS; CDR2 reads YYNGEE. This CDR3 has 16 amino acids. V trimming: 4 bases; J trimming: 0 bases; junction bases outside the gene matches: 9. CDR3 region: CASSRHVGRASYEQYF. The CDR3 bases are TGTGCCAGCAGCCGCCACGTCGGGAGGGCCTCCTACGAGCAGTACTTC.

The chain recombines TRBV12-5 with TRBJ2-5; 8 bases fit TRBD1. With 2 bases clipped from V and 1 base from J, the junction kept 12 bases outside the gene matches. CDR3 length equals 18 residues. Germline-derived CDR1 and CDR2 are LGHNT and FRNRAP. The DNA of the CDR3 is TGTGCTAGTGGTTTGACAAAGCCGGGACAGGCTTTCCAAGAGACCCAGTACTTC. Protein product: CASGLTKPGQAFQETQYF.

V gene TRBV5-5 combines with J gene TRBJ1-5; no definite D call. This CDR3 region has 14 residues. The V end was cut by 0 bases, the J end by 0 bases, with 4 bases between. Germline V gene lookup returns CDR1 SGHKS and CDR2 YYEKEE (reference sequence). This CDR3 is CASSLARSNQPQHF. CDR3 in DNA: TGTGCCAGCAGCTTGGCCCGTAGCAATCAGCCCCAGCATTTT.

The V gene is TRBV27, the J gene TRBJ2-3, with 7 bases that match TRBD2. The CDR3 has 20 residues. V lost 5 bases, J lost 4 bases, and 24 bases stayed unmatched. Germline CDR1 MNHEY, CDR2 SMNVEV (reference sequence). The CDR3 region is CASSPQAGRSVTAFADTQYF. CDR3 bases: TGTGCCAGCAGTCCCCAAGCGGGGAGGTCGGTTACGGCTTTCGCAGATACGCAGTATTTT.

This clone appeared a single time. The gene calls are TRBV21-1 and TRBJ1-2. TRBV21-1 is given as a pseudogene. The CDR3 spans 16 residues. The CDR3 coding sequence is TGTGCCAGCAGCAAAGATATGGGCCGGGGGGGGTATGGCTACACCTTC. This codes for CASSKDMGRGGYGYTF.